The T cell receptor beta chain described here comes from a study of blood T cell repertoires in COVID-19. The wider study: PBMCs, B-cell-depleted T cells, or T cells were the source of the cDNA or gDNA that made up the material.

In the original processing: Researchers report that nucleated cell counts were estimated from reference gene primer amplification. Sequenced by immunoSEQ multiplex PCR; TCRdb stores in-frame clones only, minus some. The V and J calls and the clone size are those of that table, but D and trimming were determined from the DNA. The table includes 150,000 to 200,000 clones, more than 75% detected once. This CDR3 region has 16 residues. Looked up from germline, CDR1 is MNHEY and CDR2 is SMNVEV (reference sequence). Trimming stripped 7 bases from V and 0 bases from J, with 17 bases between. Sequencing input: peripheral blood. The chain is built from TRBV27 and TRBJ2-3; tentative D call: TRBD2 (6 bases). This clonotype was obtained from a man aged 35-49 years with active or convalescent COVID-19. CDR3 nucleotide sequence: TGTGCCAGCACCCCGGGACTGCCCGCTAGCACAGATACGCAGTATTTT. Residues: CASTPGLPASTDTQYF.